The rows below give T cell receptor beta chains drawn from one sample of a study of CD8+ T cells in alopecia areata. Using immunoSEQ multiplex PCR, the repertoire was profiled, and TCRdb retains in-frame clones only, with some absent. This repertoire shows about 270,000 clones, about three fifths found once; its top ten account for roughly 0.93%. Sequencing used CD4+ T cells sorted from blood, obtained at roughly week 52, from a patient treated with tofacitinib. All receptors come from a human donor with alopecia areata. Both conserved end residues are part of each CDR3. Each record gives: V gene, D gene, clone size, J gene, CDR3 protein, CDR3 DNA. A D gene is named only where the DNA matches it firmly. The size field is filled for only some rows; it gives once, few, many or a size class.

TRBV4-3,NA,medium-sized,TRBJ1-1,CASSQDRNTEAFF,TGCGCCAGCAGCCAAGACAGGAACACTGAAGCTTTCTTT
TRBV29-1,NA,once,TRBJ1-2,CSARDGRTNYGYTF,TGCAGCGCTCGGGACGGACGAACTAACTATGGCTACACCTTC
TRBV13,TRBD1,once,TRBJ1-1,CASRQINYRGDTEAFF,TGTGCCAGCCGCCAAATTAACTACAGGGGGGATACTGAAGCTTTCTTT
TRBV14,NA,NA,TRBJ2-3,CASSQDGAEDTQYF,TGTGCCAGCAGCCAAGATGGGGCCGAGGATACGCAGTATTTT
TRBV6-5,NA,few,TRBJ2-7,CASSRGWGYEQYF,TGTGCCAGCAGCCGTGGGTGGGGGTACGAGCAGTACTTC
TRBV30,NA,NA,TRBJ2-7,CAWSVLLGNEQYF,TGTGCCTGGAGTGTACTCCTAGGGAACGAGCAGTACTTC
TRBV29-1,NA,NA,TRBJ1-1,CSVERIKAEAFF,TGCAGCGTTGAGCGAATTAAAGCTGAAGCTTTCTTT
TRBV5-4,TRBD2,few,TRBJ2-1,CASSLGGLVGDNEQFF,TGTGCCAGCAGCTTGGGAGGACTAGTGGGGGACAATGAGCAGTTCTTC
TRBV30,NA,NA,TRBJ1-6,CAWSVEGSPLHF,TGTGCCTGGAGTGTTGAGGGCTCACCCCTCCACTTT
TRBV30,TRBD2,NA,TRBJ2-1,CAWSAGTSSSYNEQFF,TGTGCCTGGAGTGCGGGGACTAGTAGCTCCTACAATGAGCAGTTCTTC
TRBV2,NA,NA,TRBJ2-7,CASSEVGREQYF,TGTGCCAGCAGTGAAGTGGGACGCGAGCAGTACTTC
TRBV7-2,NA,few,TRBJ2-6,CASSLLPGSGANVLTF,TGTGCCAGCAGCTTATTACCGGGCTCTGGGGCCAACGTCCTGACTTTC
TRBV6-1,NA,NA,TRBJ2-4,CASSEYLQGLSKNIQYF,TGTGCCAGCAGTGAATATTTGCAGGGTTTATCCAAAAACATTCAGTACTTC
TRBV6-5,TRBD1,NA,TRBJ2-7,CASSQPGQGASEQYF,TGTGCCAGCAGCCAACCGGGACAGGGGGCATCCGAGCAGTACTTC
TRBV4-1,NA,NA,TRBJ1-2,CASSQEGVGYTF,TGCGCCAGCAGCCAAGAAGGGGTTGGCTACACCTTC
TRBV30,NA,once,TRBJ1-3,CAWSRSSGNTIYF,TGTGCCTGGAGTAGGTCCTCTGGAAACACCATATATTTT
TRBV5-6,NA,NA,TRBJ2-3,CASSLGQSTDTQYF,TGTGCCAGCAGCTTGGGGCAAAGCACAGATACGCAGTATTTT
TRBV29-1,NA,NA,TRBJ2-7,CSVDPGEKQYF,TGCAGCGTTGATCCCGGGGAAAAGCAGTACTTC
TRBV18,NA,NA,TRBJ2-7,CASSLSQVVYEQYF,TGTGCCAGCTCACTGTCCCAGGTTGTTTACGAGCAGTACTTC
TRBV27,NA,NA,TRBJ1-1,CASMRTELNTEAFF,TGTGCCAGCATGAGGACAGAACTGAACACTGAAGCTTTCTTT
TRBV4-2,NA,NA,TRBJ1-2,CASSQEEGWYGYTF,TGTGCCAGCAGCCAAGAAGAGGGGTGGTATGGCTACACCTTC
TRBV18,NA,once,TRBJ2-5,CASSPPGALETQYF,TGTGCCAGCTCACCACCCGGGGCTCTGGAGACCCAGTACTTC
TRBV9,TRBD2,NA,TRBJ2-3,CASSVELAASTDTQYF,TGTGCCAGCAGCGTAGAGCTAGCGGCTAGCACAGATACGCAGTATTTT
TRBV6-1,TRBD2,NA,TRBJ2-5,CASRAGGPQETQYF,TGTGCCAGCCGAGCGGGGGGACCACAAGAGACCCAGTACTTC
TRBV7-9,TRBD1,NA,TRBJ2-4,CASSFLGQAGDIQYF,TGTGCCAGCAGCTTCCTAGGACAGGCCGGGGACATTCAGTACTTC
TRBV4-3,NA,NA,TRBJ2-2,CASSGTPNTGELFF,TGCGCCAGCAGCGGGACACCGAACACCGGGGAGCTGTTTTTT
TRBV29-1,NA,NA,TRBJ2-5,CSVDHGETQYF,TGCAGCGTTGATCATGGAGAGACCCAGTACTTC
TRBV11-2,NA,once,TRBJ1-5,CASSAGGRSNQPQHF,TGTGCCAGCAGCGCGGGCGGCAGGAGCAATCAGCCCCAGCATTTT
TRBV15,NA,NA,TRBJ2-6,CATSRLRGANVLTF,TGTGCCACCAGCAGACTACGTGGGGCCAACGTCCTGACTTTC
TRBV2,NA,NA,TRBJ1-2,CASSEKQAYYGYTF,TGTGCCAGCAGTGAGAAGCAGGCCTACTATGGCTACACCTTC
TRBV7-3,NA,NA,TRBJ2-7,CAKMTGQADEQYF,TGTGCCAAAATGACCGGGCAGGCCGACGAGCAGTACTTC
TRBV10-3,TRBD2,NA,TRBJ2-5,CAISDRSGRGGETQYF,TGTGCCATCAGTGATCGGAGCGGGAGAGGGGGAGAGACCCAGTACTTC
TRBV5-1,NA,NA,TRBJ2-4,CASSVEGNIQYF,TGCGCCAGCAGCGTGGAAGGGAACATTCAGTACTTC
TRBV29-1,TRBD2,few,TRBJ2-1,CSVERGGYNEQFF,TGCAGCGTGGAGCGGGGGGGTTACAATGAGCAGTTCTTC
TRBV2,NA,NA,TRBJ2-3,CASINRGGADTQYF,TGTGCCAGCATTAACAGGGGGGGCGCGGATACGCAGTATTTT
TRBV9,NA,NA,TRBJ2-5,CASSVEKTQYF,TGTGCCAGCAGCGTGGAAAAGACCCAGTACTTC
TRBV30,TRBD2,NA,TRBJ2-1,CAWTSGATLYNEQFF,TGTGCCTGGACCAGCGGGGCGACCCTCTACAATGAGCAGTTCTTC
TRBV15,TRBD2,few,TRBJ2-3,CATSRDRRLAGSTDTQYF,TGTGCCACCAGCAGAGATCGTCGACTAGCGGGTAGCACAGATACGCAGTATTTT
TRBV4-1,NA,NA,TRBJ2-7,CASSQAGLSSYEQYF,TGCGCCAGCAGCCAAGCCGGGCTAAGTTCCTACGAGCAGTACTTC
TRBV5-1,TRBD2,NA,TRBJ2-1,CASSYGLAGPYNEQFF,TGCGCCAGCAGCTATGGACTAGCGGGACCCTACAATGAGCAGTTCTTC
TRBV6-5,NA,NA,TRBJ2-7,CASSYGTNSYEQYF,TGTGCCAGCAGTTACGGGACAAACTCCTACGAGCAGTACTTC
TRBV30,NA,NA,TRBJ1-1,CAWSVGPLTEAFF,TGTGCCTGGAGTGTAGGTCCCCTCACTGAAGCTTTCTTT
TRBV6-5,TRBD1,NA,TRBJ2-5,CASSLGQAQETQYF,TGTGCCAGCAGTCTAGGACAGGCCCAAGAGACCCAGTACTTC
TRBV6-5,NA,NA,TRBJ1-6,CASSWGGLENSPLHF,TGTGCCAGCAGCTGGGGGGGCTTGGAGAATTCACCCCTCCACTTT
TRBV7-9,NA,NA,TRBJ2-5,CASSLGGRETQYF,TGTGCCAGCAGCTTAGGGGGGCGAGAGACCCAGTACTTC
TRBV2,NA,NA,TRBJ2-5,CASSATQETQYF,TGTGCCAGCAGTGCGACTCAAGAGACCCAGTACTTC
TRBV27,NA,NA,TRBJ2-2,CASREAYGELFF,TGTGCCAGCAGGGAAGCGTACGGGGAGCTGTTTTTT
TRBV29-1,TRBD1,NA,TRBJ2-3,CSAHRGADTQYF,TGCAGCGCCCACAGGGGTGCAGATACGCAGTATTTT
TRBV30,TRBD1,NA,TRBJ1-4,CAWSVQGEKLFF,TGTGCCTGGAGTGTACAGGGGGAAAAACTGTTTTTT
TRBV30,NA,NA,TRBJ1-6,CACLRTSRDSPLHF,TGTGCCTGCCTTAGGACCTCCCGCGATTCACCCCTCCACTTT
TRBV27,NA,NA,TRBJ1-6,CASSFVSSPLHF,TGTGCCAGCAGTTTCGTCAGCTCACCCCTCCACTTT
TRBV5-6,NA,NA,TRBJ1-1,CASSLASKNTEAFF,TGTGCCAGCAGCTTAGCCAGCAAGAACACTGAAGCTTTCTTT